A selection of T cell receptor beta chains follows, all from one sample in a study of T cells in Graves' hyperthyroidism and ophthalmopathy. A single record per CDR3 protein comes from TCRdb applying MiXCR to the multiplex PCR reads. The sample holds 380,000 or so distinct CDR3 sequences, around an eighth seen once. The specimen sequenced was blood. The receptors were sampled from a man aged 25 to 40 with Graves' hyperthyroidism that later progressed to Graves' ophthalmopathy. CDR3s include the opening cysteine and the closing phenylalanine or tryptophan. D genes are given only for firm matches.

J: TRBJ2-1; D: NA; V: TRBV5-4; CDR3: CASRIIGQINEQFF
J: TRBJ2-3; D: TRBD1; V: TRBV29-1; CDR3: CSGGTVGGTQYF
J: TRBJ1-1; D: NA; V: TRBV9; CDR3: CASSVGEGENTEAFF
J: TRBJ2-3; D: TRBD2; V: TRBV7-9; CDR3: CASSSGGSGGRPTDTQYF
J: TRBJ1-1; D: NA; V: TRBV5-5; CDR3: CARDTSTGANTEAFF
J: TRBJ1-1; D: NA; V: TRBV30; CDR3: CARSSGGMSTEAFF
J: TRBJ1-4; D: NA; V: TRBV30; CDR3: CAWTGESEKLFF
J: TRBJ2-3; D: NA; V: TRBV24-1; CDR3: CATSDTGITDTQYF
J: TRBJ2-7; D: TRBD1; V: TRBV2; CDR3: CASSVRATGGGEGPIYEQYF
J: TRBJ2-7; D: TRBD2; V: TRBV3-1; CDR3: CASTQTSGGSTVREQYF
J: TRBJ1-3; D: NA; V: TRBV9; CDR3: CASRSGTSQGNTIYF
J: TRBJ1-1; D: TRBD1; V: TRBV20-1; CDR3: CSAQTGGRNTEAFF
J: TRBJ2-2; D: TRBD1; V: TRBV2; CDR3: CASISPNRDRANTGELFF
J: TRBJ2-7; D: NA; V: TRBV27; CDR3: CASSSRTAFSYEQYF
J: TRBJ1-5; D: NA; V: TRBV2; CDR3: CASSHWTSDSNQPQHF
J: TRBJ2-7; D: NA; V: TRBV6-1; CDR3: CASSNLRAPYEQYF
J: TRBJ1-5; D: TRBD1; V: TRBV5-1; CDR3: CASSDGTGYSPQHF
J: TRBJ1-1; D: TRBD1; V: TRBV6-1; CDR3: CASSEGVGGLNTEAFF
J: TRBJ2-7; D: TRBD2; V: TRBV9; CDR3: CASSVSTSGGVDEQYF
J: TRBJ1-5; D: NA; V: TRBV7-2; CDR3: CASNGEFGNQPQHF
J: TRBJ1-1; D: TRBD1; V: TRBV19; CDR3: CASSPWDSNTEAFF
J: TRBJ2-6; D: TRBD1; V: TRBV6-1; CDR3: CASRKGQGARGANVLTF
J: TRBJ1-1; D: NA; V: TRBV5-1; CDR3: CASSLAEGTEAFF
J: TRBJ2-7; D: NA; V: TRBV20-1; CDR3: CSARDTGVYEQYF
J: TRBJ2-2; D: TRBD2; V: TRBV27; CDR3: CASSVLAGGLGVTGELFF
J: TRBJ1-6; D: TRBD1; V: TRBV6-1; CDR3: CASRDRGPYNSPLHF
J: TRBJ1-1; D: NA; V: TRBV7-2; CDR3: CASSLPQTEAFF
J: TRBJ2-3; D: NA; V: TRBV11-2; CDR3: CASSFPEIQEKQPSTDTQYF
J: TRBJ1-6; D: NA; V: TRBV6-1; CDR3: CASSQRGTLNSPLHF
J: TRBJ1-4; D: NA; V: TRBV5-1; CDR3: CASSLVGGPDEKLFF
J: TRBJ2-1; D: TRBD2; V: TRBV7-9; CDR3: CASSLGLAGGEWYEQFF
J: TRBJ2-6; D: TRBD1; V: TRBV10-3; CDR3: CAISELTGTGANVLTF
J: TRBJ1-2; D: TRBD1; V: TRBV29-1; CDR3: CSVGTGTKGYTF
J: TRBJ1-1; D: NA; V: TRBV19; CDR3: CASRSGYTEAFF
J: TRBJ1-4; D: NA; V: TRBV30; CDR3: CAWRKGGKLFF
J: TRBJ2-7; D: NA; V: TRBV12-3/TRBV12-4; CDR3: CASSSASRGAYEQYF
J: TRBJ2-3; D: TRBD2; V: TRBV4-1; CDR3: CASSPKTSSTDTQYF
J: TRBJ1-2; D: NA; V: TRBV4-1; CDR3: CASSPGVLPANYGYTF
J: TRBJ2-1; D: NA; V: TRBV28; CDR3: CASSLRVNEQFF
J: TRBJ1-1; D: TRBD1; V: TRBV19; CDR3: CASRPGQLNTEAFF
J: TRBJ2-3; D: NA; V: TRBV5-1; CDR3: CASSIDRRSTDTQYF
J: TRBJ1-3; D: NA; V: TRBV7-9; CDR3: CASSLAHSGNTIYF
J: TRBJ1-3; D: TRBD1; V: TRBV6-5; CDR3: CASSYSRQGDGSGNTIYF
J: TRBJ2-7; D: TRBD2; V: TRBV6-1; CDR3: CASSRSGGSGYEQYF
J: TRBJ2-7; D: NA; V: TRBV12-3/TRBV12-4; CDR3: CASSFRGVEQYF
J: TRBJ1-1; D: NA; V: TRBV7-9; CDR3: CASSGNPGEGTEAFF
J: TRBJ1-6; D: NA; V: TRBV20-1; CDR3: CSAGRPEVDSPLHF
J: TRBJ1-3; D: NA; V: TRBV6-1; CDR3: CASTGGVSSGNTIYF
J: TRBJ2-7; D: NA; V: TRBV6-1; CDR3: CASSLLRIPNEQYF
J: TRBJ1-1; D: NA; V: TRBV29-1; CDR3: CSVESGSREAFF
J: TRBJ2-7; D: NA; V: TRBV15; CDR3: CATSREGIRDEQYF
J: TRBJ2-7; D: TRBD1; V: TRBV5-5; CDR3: CASSARTGSSYEQYF
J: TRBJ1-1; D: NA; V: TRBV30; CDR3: CAWSGLGVRNTEAFF
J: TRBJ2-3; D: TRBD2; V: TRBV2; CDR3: CASSEKLLAGGTDTQYF